Included here is one T cell receptor beta chain sequence, with context. Antigen unknown. This specimen comes from a study of shared clonotypes between healthy human individuals. Overall study findings and caveats: Larger richness was generally estimated for naive than memory subsets.

Germline-derived CDR1 and CDR2 are SGHNT and YYREEE (reference sequence). Trimming cost V 4 bases and J 0 bases, with 19 bases left between them. This CDR3 contains 17 residues. Each subset's genomic DNA was shared equally among a number of immunoSEQ plates. TCRdb keeps only in-frame clones here, not all; method: immunoSEQ multiplex PCR. This sample has approximately 2.4 million clones, with 90% to 96% found just once. The clonotype comes from a man in his late teens or twenties in good health. The sequenced sample consisted of naive CD4+ T cells sorted from blood. The sample's subset: CD45RA+ positively selected. V gene TRBV5-4 combines with J gene TRBJ1-1; the D gene is possibly TRBD1 (5 bases). CDR3 region: CASSPPGGTGMNTEAFF. CDR3 coding DNA: TGTGCCAGCAGCCCTCCTGGGGGGACGGGGATGAACACTGAAGCTTTCTTT.